A selection of T cell receptor beta chains follows, all from one sample in a study of cytotoxic CD8 clonotypes in ibrutinib-treated CLL. Here immunoSEQ multiplex PCR was the method, and the copy in TCRdb shows in-frame clones only, minus some. The sample has about 32,000 clones, 71% seen once. This sample comprised PBMCs, obtained at disease progression, from a patient treated with ibrutinib. These receptors all stem from a human donor with chronic lymphocytic leukemia. Both conserved end residues are part of each CDR3. The order of the fields is CDR3 DNA, CDR3 protein, J gene, V gene, D gene, clone size. The D gene is left open where the match is weak. Clone size is stated in some rows and not others, as once, few, many or a class when expanded.

CDR3 DNA: TGCGCCAGCAGCCAAGATCGGGGACAGGGGTTCTATGGCTACACCTTC
CDR3 protein: CASSQDRGQGFYGYTF
J gene: TRBJ1-2
V gene: TRBV4-1
D gene: TRBD1
clone size: once

CDR3 DNA: TGCGCCAGTTCCCCGGGACAGGGTGAGGATGAGCAGTTCTTC
CDR3 protein: CASSPGQGEDEQFF
J gene: TRBJ2-1
V gene: TRBV5-1
D gene: TRBD1
clone size: -

CDR3 DNA: TGTGCCAGCACCTATGAGTGGGGCTATGGCTACACCTTC
CDR3 protein: CASTYEWGYGYTF
J gene: TRBJ1-2
V gene: TRBV28
D gene: -
clone size: once

CDR3 DNA: TGTGCCAGCAGTGCGACCCCGGGACAGGGGGGTTTTTACTATGGCTACACCTTC
CDR3 protein: CASSATPGQGGFYYGYTF
J gene: TRBJ1-2
V gene: TRBV6-1
D gene: TRBD1
clone size: -

CDR3 DNA: TGTGCCAGCAGTCAAGTGGGCAGGGGTGGTGAAAAACTGTTTTTT
CDR3 protein: CASSQVGRGGEKLFF
J gene: TRBJ1-4
V gene: TRBV6-5
D gene: -
clone size: -

CDR3 DNA: TGTGCCATCATGCCCGACAGGAACTATGGCTACACCTTC
CDR3 protein: CAIMPDRNYGYTF
J gene: TRBJ1-2
V gene: TRBV10-3
D gene: -
clone size: -

CDR3 DNA: TGTGCCAGCAGTGGGCAGGGAGTGGTTTCTGAAGCTTTCTTT
CDR3 protein: CASSGQGVVSEAFF
J gene: TRBJ1-1
V gene: TRBV2
D gene: -
clone size: few

CDR3 DNA: TGCAGCGTGGGATCCGGGACAGACGAGCAGTACTTC
CDR3 protein: CSVGSGTDEQYF
J gene: TRBJ2-7
V gene: TRBV29-1
D gene: TRBD1
clone size: -

CDR3 DNA: TGTGCCAGCAGCTTAGCGCTAACTGGGGGCCTCTCTGGAAACACCATATATTTT
CDR3 protein: CASSLALTGGLSGNTIYF
J gene: TRBJ1-3
V gene: TRBV7-9
D gene: -
clone size: -

CDR3 DNA: TGCAGCGTGGGCCGGGACGGGGGGATCTATGGCTACACCTTC
CDR3 protein: CSVGRDGGIYGYTF
J gene: TRBJ1-2
V gene: TRBV29-1
D gene: -
clone size: -

CDR3 DNA: TGTGCCAGTCGGGAACCCACCTATGGCTACACCTTC
CDR3 protein: CASREPTYGYTF
J gene: TRBJ1-2
V gene: TRBV28
D gene: -
clone size: few

CDR3 DNA: TGCGCCAGCAGCGGATTGACAGGAGGGGGCACTGAAGCTTTCTTT
CDR3 protein: CASSGLTGGGTEAFF
J gene: TRBJ1-1
V gene: TRBV5-1
D gene: -
clone size: -

CDR3 DNA: TGTGCCAGCAGCATACTAGCGGGAACAGATACGCAGTATTTT
CDR3 protein: CASSILAGTDTQYF
J gene: TRBJ2-3
V gene: TRBV6-5
D gene: TRBD2
clone size: -

CDR3 DNA: TGCGCCAGCAGCCCCGACCCGAGCGGGGGTCAAGAGACCCAGTACTTC
CDR3 protein: CASSPDPSGGQETQYF
J gene: TRBJ2-5
V gene: TRBV4-1
D gene: TRBD2
clone size: -

CDR3 DNA: TGTGCCAGTACCATCCGACAGGGGACTAACTATGGCTACACCTTC
CDR3 protein: CASTIRQGTNYGYTF
J gene: TRBJ1-2
V gene: TRBV19
D gene: TRBD1
clone size: -

CDR3 DNA: TGCGCCAGCAGCCAAGATACTCATAGGCCGCTGAGGCGTTCTGGCTACACCTTC
CDR3 protein: CASSQDTHRPLRRSGYTF
J gene: TRBJ1-2
V gene: TRBV4-1
D gene: -
clone size: once

CDR3 DNA: TGTGCCAGCAGTCGGACAGGGGCGTACGAGCAGTACTTC
CDR3 protein: CASSRTGAYEQYF
J gene: TRBJ2-7
V gene: TRBV2
D gene: TRBD1
clone size: -

CDR3 DNA: TGCGCCAGCAGCTTGGTTGGGTTTGGTAATTCACCCCTCCACTTT
CDR3 protein: CASSLVGFGNSPLHF
J gene: TRBJ1-6
V gene: TRBV5-1
D gene: -
clone size: -

CDR3 DNA: TGTGCCAGCAGCCAATCCCCCGGGGGAAGCACAGATACGCAGTATTTT
CDR3 protein: CASSQSPGGSTDTQYF
J gene: TRBJ2-3
V gene: TRBV7-6
D gene: -
clone size: -

CDR3 DNA: TGTGCCACCGGACAGCAAGAGACCCAGTACTTC
CDR3 protein: CATGQQETQYF
J gene: TRBJ2-5
V gene: TRBV19
D gene: -
clone size: few